These 16 T cell receptor beta chains share one sample of origin, sequenced in a study of cytomegalovirus exposure and HLA in healthy donors. Assay: immunoSEQ multiplex PCR; the TCRdb copy retains only in-frame clones and omits some. The sample has about 73,000 clones, 85% to 95% seen once. Sequenced: PBMCs. These receptors were obtained from a man younger than 30 in good health and CMV-seronegative.

This clone is a singleton in its sample. The genes are TRBV6-6 and TRBJ2-1, with D maybe TRBD1 (6 bases). Trimming removed 6 bases from V and 2 bases from J, with 17 bases in between. The germline gives CDR1 MNHNY, CDR2 SVGAGI (reference sequence). The CDR3 is 16 amino acids. The chain's CDR3 is CASSPKGQSPYNEQFF. In nucleotides, the CDR3 is TGTGCCAGCAGCCCAAAAGGACAGTCCCCCTACAATGAGCAGTTCTTC.

V usage is TRBV19 and J usage is TRBJ2-2, with 7 bases lining up with TRBD2. Looked up from germline, CDR1 is LNHDA and CDR2 is SQIVND (reference sequence). This CDR3 has 17 amino acids. Germline trimming cut 6 bases from V and 6 bases from J; bases unmatched to any gene: 16. The CDR3 loop is CASRGTTIDHAPGELFF. Here the CDR3 DNA reads TGTGCCAGTAGAGGGACTACGATCGATCATGCCCCCGGGGAGCTGTTTTTT.

The rearrangement uses TRBV30 and TRBJ1-2; TRBD1 aligns across 12 bases. This CDR3 contains 17 residues. V lost 4 bases to trimming and J lost 4 bases; unmatched junction nucleotides: 13. Germline CDR1 reads GTSNPN; CDR2 reads SVGIG (reference sequence). This CDR3 reads CAWTPGTGGPRGYGYTF. Written as DNA, the CDR3 is TGTGCCTGGACCCCCGGGACAGGGGGCCCCAGGGGCTATGGCTACACCTTC.

The chain employs TRBV7-2 and TRBJ2-1; 14 bases map to TRBD2. J gave up 8 bases and V 6 bases, and 9 bases lay outside the gene matches. Germline loops: CDR1 SGHTA, CDR2 FQGNSA. The CDR3 sequence is 16 residues long. The CDR3: CASSSWTSGGTDEQFF. CDR3 DNA sequence: TGTGCCAGCAGTTCTTGGACTAGCGGGGGGACCGATGAGCAGTTCTTC. Drawing the rest from reference TRBV7-2 and TRBJ2-1, the complete variable domain is GAGVSQSPSNKVTEKGKDVELRCDPISGHTALYWYRQSLGQGLEFLIYFQGNSAPDKSGLPSDRFSAERTGGSVSTLTIQRTQQEDSAVYLCASSSWTSGGTDEQFFGPGTRLTVL.

The chain is built from TRBV27 and TRBJ1-1; 7 bases agree with TRBD1. With V trimmed by 5 bases and J by 5 bases, 8 bases remained unmatched. CDR1 MNHEY and CDR2 SMNVEV come from the germline V gene (reference sequence). The CDR3 spans 14 residues. Here the CDR3 reads CASSPGGFATEAFF. The CDR3 bases are TGTGCCAGCAGTCCAGGGGGTTTCGCGACTGAAGCTTTCTTT.

This sequence joins TRBV9 and TRBJ2-1, with a tentative D call TRBD1 (6 bases). The CDR3 is 15 residues long. Germline CDR1 SGDLS, CDR2 YYNGEE. Trimming removed 4 bases from V and 7 bases from J, with 18 bases in between. Written as DNA, the CDR3 is TGTGCCAGCAGCCCCAGGACAGCGAGTTGGAATGAGCAGTTCTTC. Its translation: CASSPRTASWNEQFF. The whole variable domain, remainder taken from reference TRBV9 and TRBJ2-1, is DSGVTQTPKHLITATGQRVTLRCSPRSGDLSVYWYQQSLDQGLQFLIQYYNGEERAKGNILERFSAQQFPDLHSELNLSSLELGDSALYFCASSPRTASWNEQFFGPGTRLTVL.

The CDR3: CATSRVGQDLGEKLFF. CDR3 DNA sequence: TGTGCCACCAGCAGAGTGGGACAGGACCTCGGGGAAAAACTGTTTTTT. V is TRBV15 and J is TRBJ1-4; 8 bases fit TRBD1. Trimming removed 1 base from V and 8 bases from J; junction bases left unmatched: 9. This CDR3 spans 16 amino acids. CDR1 and CDR2 (germline): LNHNV, YYDKDF (reference sequence). Looking up the rest from reference TRBV15 and TRBJ1-4 gives the full variable domain: DAMVIQNPRYQVTQFGKPVTLSCSQTLNHNVMYWYQQKSSQAPKLLFHYYDKDFNNEADTPDNFQSRRPNTSFCFLDIRSPGLGDTAMYLCATSRVGQDLGEKLFFGSGTQLSVL.

The V gene is TRBV18, the J gene TRBJ2-7, with 8 positions matching TRBD1. CDR1 KGHSH and CDR2 LQKENI come from the germline V gene. This CDR3 contains 15 residues. V was clipped by 1 base and J by 5 bases; unmatched bases: 7. DNA of the CDR3: TGTGCCAGCTCACCACTCTGGCAGGGGGCCCACGAGCAGTACTTC. It is translated as CASSPLWQGAHEQYF.

This chain links TRBV2 with TRBJ1-1, with TRBD1 as a possible D gene (5 bases). Germline CDR1 is SNHLY and CDR2 is FYNNEI. CDR3 length: 13 amino acids. Trimming shortened V by 5 bases and J by 4 bases, and 11 bases separated the two germline ends. The CDR3 DNA is TGTGCCAGCAGTTCACAGGTTTTCACTGAAGCTTTCTTT. Amino acids: CASSSQVFTEAFF.

The genes are TRBV7-8 and TRBJ1-6; unclear D gene. The germline V gene has CDR1 SGHVS and CDR2 FQNEAQ. CDR3 length equals 14 residues. V dropped 1 base and J dropped 7 bases, with 8 bases sitting between them. CDR3 amino acids: CASSLVLTNSPLHF. The CDR3 DNA sequence: TGTGCCAGCAGCTTAGTACTTACCAATTCACCCCTCCACTTT.

The chain has TRBV5-1 and TRBJ2-1; 7 bases map to TRBD1. Trimming at V came to 0 bases and at J to 3 bases, leaving 3 bases not matched to a gene. This CDR3 comprises 15 residues. Germline V gives CDR1 SGHRS, CDR2 YFSETQ. The CDR3 loop is CASSLVGDSYNEQFF. CDR3 coding DNA: TGCGCCAGCAGCTTGGTAGGGGACAGCTACAATGAGCAGTTCTTC.

A single count supports this clone. This chain joins TRBV30 and TRBJ2-7; D call uncertain. Germline V gene data show CDR1 as GTSNPN and CDR2 as SVGIG (reference sequence). This CDR3 has 14 residues. V lost 3 bases, J lost 2 bases, and 14 bases lay in between. This CDR3 reads CAWSDINPPYEQYF. For the CDR3, the DNA is TGTGCCTGGAGCGACATCAACCCCCCCTACGAGCAGTACTTC.

V is TRBV27 and J is TRBJ1-2; TRBD1 agrees at 7 bases. In germline, CDR1 is MNHEY, CDR2 SMNVEV (reference sequence). The CDR3 has 13 residues. V gave up 3 bases and J gave up 3 bases; unmatched junction bases: 1. The CDR3 loop is CASSFDRDYGYTF. CDR3 DNA sequence: TGTGCCAGCAGTTTTGACAGGGACTATGGCTACACCTTC.

The V call is TRBV5-4, the J call TRBJ2-5, with a tentative D call TRBD2 (6 bases). V was cut by 4 bases and J by 1 base, with 11 bases left in between. The CDR3 runs 14 residues. Germline-derived CDR1 and CDR2 are SGHNT and YYREEE (reference sequence). The CDR3 region is CASSQRDFQETQYF. In DNA form, the CDR3 reads TGTGCCAGCAGCCAAAGGGACTTCCAAGAGACCCAGTACTTC.

The V gene is TRBV27, the J gene TRBJ2-7; maybe TRBD2 (6 bases). This CDR3 region has 16 residues. The germline gives CDR1 MNHEY, CDR2 SMNVEV (reference sequence). Trimming took off 5 bases at V and 1 base at J, with 18 bases between the two ends. The CDR3 loop reads CASSPRPGLESYEQYF. CDR3 sequence (DNA): TGTGCCAGCAGTCCACGACCGGGACTTGAGTCCTACGAGCAGTACTTC.

This chain uses TRBV6-5 with TRBJ2-2; D is unresolved. The germline V and J ends were trimmed by 5 bases and 2 bases, with 3 bases remaining between them. The CDR3 totals 12 residues. Germline CDR1 and CDR2: MNHEY and SVGAGI. CDR3 in amino acids: CASSTNTGELFF. CDR3 coding DNA: TGTGCCAGCAGTACTAACACCGGGGAGCTGTTTTTT.